A selection of T cell receptor beta chains follows, all from one sample in a study of blood T cells in healthy people across ages. From the 5' RACE reads, TCRdb called clonotypes with MiXCR, one entry per CDR3 protein. The table has more than 750,000 distinct CDR3 sequences, under 35% seen once. These data were also filed under a second study, of T cells of mothers and their children.

Sample: blood. These receptors were collected from a woman aged 35 to 49 in good health. Both conserved end residues are part of each CDR3. Fields, in order: J gene, clone size, V gene, D gene, CDR3 DNA, CDR3 protein. A D gene is named only where the DNA matches it firmly. For some rows the clone size is stated as once, few or many, or as a class when expanded; others skip it.

>TRBJ1-2|.|TRBV12-3/TRBV12-4|.
TGTGCCAGCAGGCCCCCGGAGGTCTCCTATGGCTACACCTTC
CASRPPEVSYGYTF
>TRBJ1-5|few|TRBV7-9|.
TGTGCCAGCAGCTTAGGTGGAACAGGCCAGCCCCAGCATTTT
CASSLGGTGQPQHF
>TRBJ2-6|many|TRBV20-1|TRBD1
TGCAGTGCCCTATCCGGGACAGGGGCTGGGGCCAACGTCCTGACTTTC
CSALSGTGAGANVLTF
>TRBJ2-7|.|TRBV12-3/TRBV12-4|.
TGTGCCAGCAGTTTAAAGGGCCAAGGGGCGCGGGAGCAGTACTTC
CASSLKGQGAREQYF
>TRBJ2-5|many|TRBV24-1|TRBD1
TGTGCCACCAGTGATTTGGGGACAGGGCCAGAGACCCAGTACTTC
CATSDLGTGPETQYF
>TRBJ1-6|.|TRBV4-1|TRBD1
TGCGCCAGCAGCCAAGTTGGACAGGCATATAGTTCACCCCTCCACTTT
CASSQVGQAYSSPLHF
>TRBJ2-3|.|TRBV18|TRBD2
TGTGCCAGCTCACCAGGGAGCGGGGGGCCAGATACGCAGTATTTT
CASSPGSGGPDTQYF
>TRBJ2-2|.|TRBV9|TRBD1
TGTACCAGCAGCCGTTCCGGGACAGCCAACACCGGGGAGCTGTTTTTT
CTSSRSGTANTGELFF
>TRBJ1-5|.|TRBV6-2/TRBV6-3|TRBD1
TGTGCCAGCAGTTACCCCAGGACAGGAGGAACCAATCAGCCCCAGCATTTT
CASSYPRTGGTNQPQHF
>TRBJ2-3|.|TRBV20-1|TRBD2
TGCAGTGCGCTACTAGCGGGGGGGCCCCCCCCTGTATATGGGCAGTATTTT
CSALLAGGPPPVYGQYF
>TRBJ2-2|few|TRBV12-3/TRBV12-4|.
TGTGCCAGCAGTGTAGGCACCGGGGAGCTGTTTTTT
CASSVGTGELFF
>TRBJ2-6|.|TRBV15|.
TGTGCCACCAGCGGCAGTCGCTCTGGGGCCAACGTCCTGACTTTC
CATSGSRSGANVLTF
>TRBJ2-3|.|TRBV7-8|TRBD2
TGTGCCAGCAGCCAGCGGGTCGGGACTAGCGGGGGGAGCACAGATACGCAGTATTTT
CASSQRVGTSGGSTDTQYF
>TRBJ1-2|.|TRBV30|.
TGTGCCTGGAGATTCGGACCTTACGGGGACTGTGGCTACACCTTC
CAWRFGPYGDCGYTF
>TRBJ1-4|.|TRBV4-1|.
TGCGCCAGCAGCCAAGACCCCGCGGGAAAACTGTTTTTT
CASSQDPAGKLFF
>TRBJ2-6|.|TRBV5-1|.
TGCGCCAGCCGACAGATCTCTGGGGCCAGCGTCCTGACTTTC
CASRQISGASVLTF
>TRBJ2-6|.|TRBV14|.
TGTGCCAGCAGCCAAGACCGGGGACGAGGGCCTGGGGCCAACGTCCTGACTTTC
CASSQDRGRGPGANVLTF
>TRBJ2-6|.|TRBV28|.
TGTGCCAGTCGTAGAGGGTGGGACTCGGGGGCCAACGTCCCGACTTTC
CASRRGWDSGANVPTF
>TRBJ2-7|.|TRBV2|.
TGTGCCAGCAATCGGGGACTGGCCTACGAGCAGTACTTC
CASNRGLAYEQYF
>TRBJ1-4|once|TRBV5-1|TRBD1
TGCACCAGCAGCTTGGCAACTTACAGGGGCCTTAATGAAAAACTGTTTTTT
CTSSLATYRGLNEKLFF
>TRBJ2-5|.|TRBV28|.
TGTGCCAGCAGTTTAAGGGGACGAGCCAATTTCCAAGAGACCCAGTACTTC
CASSLRGRANFQETQYF
>TRBJ2-7|few|TRBV7-3|TRBD1
TGTGCCAGCAGCTACGACAGGGGTCCTTATTACGAGCAGTACTTC
CASSYDRGPYYEQYF
>TRBJ1-1|.|TRBV3-1|.
TGTGCCAGCAGCCAAGGGGATATGAACACTGAAGCTTTCTTT
CASSQGDMNTEAFF
>TRBJ1-1|few|TRBV28|.
TGTGCCAGCAGTTTAAGGCAGAGAGCCACTGAAGCTTTCTTT
CASSLRQRATEAFF
>TRBJ2-5|few|TRBV7-9|TRBD2
TGTGCCAGCAACTTAGCGGCGGTAGCGGGGTTTCAAGAGACCCAGTACTTC
CASNLAAVAGFQETQYF
>TRBJ2-2|.|TRBV28|.
TGTGCCAGCAGTTTATCGTCCCAACGCTTAGGGGAGCTGTTTTTT
CASSLSSQRLGELFF
>TRBJ1-2|.|TRBV20-1|.
TGCAGTGCCCCCATAGATGGAGAGGGTGGCTACACCTTC
CSAPIDGEGGYTF
>TRBJ1-2|once|TRBV20-1|.
TGCAGTGCTAGAGATCCGACAGGAAGTTTCTATGGCTACACCTTC
CSARDPTGSFYGYTF
>TRBJ2-7|.|TRBV12-3/TRBV12-4|.
TGTGCCAGCAGTTTAGCCAGCTACTACGAGCAGTACTTC
CASSLASYYEQYF
>TRBJ1-2|.|TRBV5-1|TRBD1
TGCGCCAGCAGCGTTACCTCCGGGACAGCTTTATATGGCTACACCTTC
CASSVTSGTALYGYTF
>TRBJ2-1|.|TRBV7-9|TRBD1
TGTGCCAGCAGGTTCCAGGGGGCTGGGGAGCAGTTCTTC
CASRFQGAGEQFF
>TRBJ1-5|.|TRBV7-2|TRBD1
TGTGCCAGCAGCAAGGGACAGTGGCTAAATAGCAATCAGCCCCAGCATTTT
CASSKGQWLNSNQPQHF
>TRBJ2-5|many|TRBV2|TRBD2
TGTGCCAGCAGCTTAAGTCTAGCGGGGGGACAAGAGACCCAGTACTTC
CASSLSLAGGQETQYF
>TRBJ1-1|few|TRBV9|.
TGTGCCAGCAGCGTAGTGGTGGGGGCCAGGTACACTGAAGCTTTCTTT
CASSVVVGARYTEAFF
>TRBJ2-3|.|TRBV3-1|.
TGTGCCAGCAGCCAGCCCGGACGTGTTGCGCAGTATTTT
CASSQPGRVAQYF
>TRBJ1-2|.|TRBV7-9|.
TGTGCCAGCACCCTTTCCGGTGGCTACACCTTC
CASTLSGGYTF
>TRBJ2-7|many|TRBV27|.
TGTGCCAGCAGTACATCCGGCCCCTACGAGCAGTACTTC
CASSTSGPYEQYF
>TRBJ2-5|many|TRBV6-2/TRBV6-3|TRBD2
TGTGCCAGCAGTTTCGGGACTAGACGAGAGACCCAGTACTTC
CASSFGTRRETQYF
>TRBJ1-2|many|TRBV29-1|TRBD1
TGCAGCGTTGACGGGACAGGCGATAACTATGGCTACACCTTC
CSVDGTGDNYGYTF
>TRBJ2-5|.|TRBV5-4|TRBD2
TGTGCCAGCAGGCGGGGACTAGCGGGGGGGTACCAAGAGACCCAGTACTTC
CASRRGLAGGYQETQYF
>TRBJ2-1|many|TRBV7-2|TRBD2
TGTGCCAGCAGAGGGTCTAGCGGGGGGGCCAGTTACAATGAGCAGTTCTTC
CASRGSSGGASYNEQFF
>TRBJ1-5|.|TRBV7-8|.
TGTGCCAGCAGCTTAGCTTGGCAGGGAGGGAATCAGCCCCAGCATTTT
CASSLAWQGGNQPQHF
>TRBJ1-3|.|TRBV12-3/TRBV12-4|.
TGTGCCACGACAGGCGAAGACAGCTCTGGAAACACCATATATTTT
CATTGEDSSGNTIYF
>TRBJ1-2|few|TRBV29-1|TRBD1
TGCAGCGTCTCTCAGGGGGCACGAAACTATGGCTACACCTTC
CSVSQGARNYGYTF
>TRBJ1-2|.|TRBV28|.
TGTGCCAGCAGTTTACCCGGCAGGGGTGTCCTGTCCGGCTACACCTTC
CASSLPGRGVLSGYTF
>TRBJ2-3|.|TRBV7-9|TRBD2
TGTGCCAGCAGCTCCCTAGCGGGGGGTCACACAGATACGCAGTATTTT
CASSSLAGGHTDTQYF
>TRBJ2-6|.|TRBV11-2|.
TGTGCCAGCAGCTTAGAAGGACACCTTTCCTCTGGGGCCAACGTCCTGACTTTC
CASSLEGHLSSGANVLTF
>TRBJ2-1|few|TRBV24-1|TRBD2
TGTGCCACCAGTGATCCGGTAAGCGGGGGTAGCTACAATGAGCAGTTCTTC
CATSDPVSGGSYNEQFF
>TRBJ1-2|few|TRBV20-1|TRBD1
TGCAGTGCACCCCGAGACAGGGGAATAATCTACACCTTC
CSAPRDRGIIYTF
>TRBJ2-7|.|TRBV3-1|.
TGTGCCAGCAGCCAAGTAGTTCGCGCCTACGAGCAGTACTTC
CASSQVVRAYEQYF
>TRBJ2-7|many|TRBV20-1|TRBD1
TGCAGTGCTAGAAGTTCCGGGACAGGGGAGCGCGAGCAGTACTTC
CSARSSGTGEREQYF
>TRBJ2-7|.|TRBV5-5|.
TGTGCCAGCGGGGGTTCCTACTACGGGCAGTACTTC
CASGGSYYGQYF
>TRBJ2-1|.|TRBV12-3/TRBV12-4|.
TGTGCCAGCAGTCTAACTAGGGCCAGGAGTGAGCAGTTCTTC
CASSLTRARSEQFF
>TRBJ2-4|.|TRBV28|.
TGCGCCAGCAGCGAGAGGAGATCCTACAAGCAGTACTTC
CASSERRSYKQYF